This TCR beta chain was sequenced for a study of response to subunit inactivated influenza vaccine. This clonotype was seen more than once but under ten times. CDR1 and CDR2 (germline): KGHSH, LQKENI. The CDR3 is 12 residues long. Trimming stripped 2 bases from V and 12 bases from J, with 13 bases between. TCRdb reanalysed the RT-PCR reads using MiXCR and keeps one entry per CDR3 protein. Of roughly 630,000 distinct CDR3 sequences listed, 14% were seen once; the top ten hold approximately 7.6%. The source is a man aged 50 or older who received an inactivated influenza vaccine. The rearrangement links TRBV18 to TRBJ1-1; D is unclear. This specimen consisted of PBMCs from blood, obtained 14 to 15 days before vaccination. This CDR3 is CASSPVSWEPFF. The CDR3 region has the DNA TGTGCCAGCTCACCAGTCTCATGGGAGCCTTTCTTT.